This TCR beta chain is from a study of Ad26.COV2.S vaccination and SARS-CoV-2 variants. Study-level background: Doses of Ad26.COV2.S were injected into muscle once or twice, 56 days apart. General study results and limits: Breadth of non-spike TCRs did not differ between vaccinees and placebo recipients. Measures of TCR breadth and depth may have fallen short of total T cell responses.

Produced via immunoSEQ multiplex PCR; TCRdb's table is partial and in-frame only. The sample includes about 390,000 clones, 70% to 90% of them seen just once. The sample's treatment: roughly 19 received Ad26.COV2.S at low or high dose, single or two shots; about 5 received placebo; per-sample allocation not given. Sampling occurred on day 63 after the first vaccine or placebo injection. Immunization relied on an Ad26 vector, which expressed Wuhan-strain SARS-CoV-2 spike. This clone was picked up a small number of times. As yet, its antigen is unknown. CDR1 is SNHLY and CDR2 is FYNNEI in the germline V gene. V dropped 6 bases and J dropped 8 bases, with 22 bases sitting between them. The CDR3 consists of 16 residues.

The chain uses TRBV2 and TRBJ1-4; the D gene is possibly TRBD1 (5 bases). Material: peripheral blood, obtained in a trial of Ad26.COV2.S vaccine versus placebo. The clonotype comes from a person between 18 and 65 years old who received the Ad26.COV2.S COVID-19 vaccine or a placebo. The CDR3 is CASRGRWLLGGEKLFF. The CDR3 nucleotides are TGTGCCAGCAGGGGGCGGTGGCTGCTTGGAGGGGAAAAACTGTTTTTT.